This TCR beta chain comes out of a study of cytomegalovirus exposure and HLA in healthy donors. Study background: HLA-typed donors were the source of approximately 88 million unique TCRs, which an early data release held. The Caucasian-associated ancestry cluster contained approximately 81% of the 398 genotyped donors. Overall study findings and caveats: In a later analysis, HLA-associated TCR beta chains were more clonally expanded than equally common others.

The CDR3 has 16 amino acids. Per germline, CDR1 SEHNR and CDR2 FQNEAQ (reference sequence). A multiplex PCR was run with 60 Vbeta primers and 13 Jbeta primers. TCRdb's table, derived via immunoSEQ multiplex PCR, lists solely in-frame clones and lacks some. Of approximately 280,000 clones in the sample, over 85% were seen once. Turning to this clone: Its antigen is unidentified. Sequence at one end of the junction differs from germline and may be a read error.

The sequenced sample consisted of PBMCs. The V call is TRBV7-9, the J call TRBJ2-5; TRBD2 matches 11 bases. The TCR comes from a woman younger than 30 in good health and CMV-seronegative. The CDR3 here is CSSSHPGLADQETQYF. CDR3 in DNA: TGTTCCAGCAGCCATCCGGGACTAGCGGACCAAGAGACCCAGTACTTC.